The next 6 T cell receptor beta chains were all read from a single sample in a study of cytomegalovirus exposure and HLA in healthy donors (dated by TCRdb to about 2017). The protocol used for the library was the immunoSEQ multiplex PCR assay. A mixture of 60 forward primers for TCR Vbeta segments and 13 reverse primers for TCR Jbeta segments was used in the multiplex PCR. In TCRdb, the immuneACCESS table is reduced to in-frame sequences with V and J assigned. These tables do not hold every clone; where another copy was compared, an unresolved V gene accounts for under half, and the others remain unexplained. The sample table shows around 150,000 clones, and roughly 74% are seen once. The ten biggest clones cover about 8% of the sample. Sequences were obtained from PBMCs. These receptor sequences come from a woman aged 40-49 years in good health and CMV-seropositive.

The rearrangement links TRBV28 to TRBJ1-1; 7 bases line up with TRBD1. Unmatched junction bases numbered 13, after V lost 4 bases and J lost 11 bases. This CDR3 has 14 amino acids. Germline CDR1 MDHEN, CDR2 SYDVKM. CDR3 residues: CASSWDRTPPRAFF. The DNA of the CDR3 is TGTGCCAGCAGTTGGGACAGAACACCGCCGAGGGCTTTCTTT.

In its sample, this clone was seen a few times. The chain is built from TRBV7-8 and TRBJ2-3; 10 positions match TRBD2. This CDR3 is built from 15 residues. In germline, CDR1 is SGHVS, CDR2 FQNEAQ. V shed 5 bases, J shed 3 bases, and the junction held 5 bases outside the gene matches. CDR3 sequence reads: CASSEPSGSTDTQYF. CDR3 sequence (DNA): TGTGCCAGCAGCGAACCTAGCGGGAGTACAGATACGCAGTATTTT.

The rearrangement joins TRBV28 to TRBJ1-2, with D possibly being TRBD1 (6 bases). V lost 1 base, J lost 7 bases, and 16 bases lay in between. The germline V gene has CDR1 MDHEN and CDR2 SYDVKM. The CDR3 runs to 15 residues. CDR3 in amino acids: CASSLFPRGIGGYTF. The CDR3 region has the DNA TGTGCCAGCAGTTTATTCCCCAGGGGAATAGGTGGCTACACCTTC.

The rearrangement links TRBV29-1 to TRBJ2-3, with D possibly matching TRBD1 (5 bases). The germline V gene encodes CDR1 SQVTM and CDR2 ANQGSEA. CDR3 length: 14 amino acids. V lost 2 bases to trimming and J lost 2 bases, with 11 bases between them. CDR3: CSVEQGAATDTQYF. CDR3 bases: TGCAGCGTTGAACAGGGTGCCGCCACAGATACGCAGTATTTT.

This clone came up once. The chain links TRBV7-8 to TRBJ1-6, with D unresolved. The germline V gene encodes CDR1 SGHVS and CDR2 FQNEAQ. The CDR3 sequence is 13 residues long. Trimming left V 4 bases short and J 5 bases short, with 6 bases between. CDR3 DNA: TGTGCCAGCAGCTCCTTCGATAATTCACCCCTCCACTTT. Protein product: CASSSFDNSPLHF. The full variable domain, completed using reference TRBV7-8 and TRBJ1-6, is GAGVSQSPRYKVAKRGQDVALRCDPISGHVSLFWYQQALGQGPEFLTYFQNEAQLDKSGLPSDRFFAERPEGSVSTLKIQRTQQEDSAVYLCASSSFDNSPLHFGNGTRLTVT.

This chain uses TRBV7-2 with TRBJ2-3, with TRBD2 matching over 8 bases. Germline values: CDR1 SGHTA, CDR2 FQGNSA. The CDR3 runs to 15 residues. With 5 bases clipped from V and 2 bases from J, the junction kept 6 bases outside the gene matches. CDR3 coding DNA: TGTGCCAGCAGCACCCAAGCGGGAGACACAGATACGCAGTATTTT. This encodes CASSTQAGDTDTQYF.